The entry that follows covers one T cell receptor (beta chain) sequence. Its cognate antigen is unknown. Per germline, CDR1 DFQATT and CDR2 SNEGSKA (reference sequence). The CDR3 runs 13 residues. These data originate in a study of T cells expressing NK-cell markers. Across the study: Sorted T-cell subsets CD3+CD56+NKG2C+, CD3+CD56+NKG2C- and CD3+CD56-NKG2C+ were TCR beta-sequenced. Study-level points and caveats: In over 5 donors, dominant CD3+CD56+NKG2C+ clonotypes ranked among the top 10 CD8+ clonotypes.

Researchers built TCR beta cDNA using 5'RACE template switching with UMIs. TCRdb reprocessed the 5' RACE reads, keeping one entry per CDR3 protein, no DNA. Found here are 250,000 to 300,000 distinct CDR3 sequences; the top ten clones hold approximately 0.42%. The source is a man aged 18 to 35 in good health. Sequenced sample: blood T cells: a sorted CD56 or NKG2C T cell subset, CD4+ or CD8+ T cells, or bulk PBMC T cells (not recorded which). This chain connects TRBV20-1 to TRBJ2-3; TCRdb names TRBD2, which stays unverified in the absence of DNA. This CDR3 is CSARDQRTDTQYF.